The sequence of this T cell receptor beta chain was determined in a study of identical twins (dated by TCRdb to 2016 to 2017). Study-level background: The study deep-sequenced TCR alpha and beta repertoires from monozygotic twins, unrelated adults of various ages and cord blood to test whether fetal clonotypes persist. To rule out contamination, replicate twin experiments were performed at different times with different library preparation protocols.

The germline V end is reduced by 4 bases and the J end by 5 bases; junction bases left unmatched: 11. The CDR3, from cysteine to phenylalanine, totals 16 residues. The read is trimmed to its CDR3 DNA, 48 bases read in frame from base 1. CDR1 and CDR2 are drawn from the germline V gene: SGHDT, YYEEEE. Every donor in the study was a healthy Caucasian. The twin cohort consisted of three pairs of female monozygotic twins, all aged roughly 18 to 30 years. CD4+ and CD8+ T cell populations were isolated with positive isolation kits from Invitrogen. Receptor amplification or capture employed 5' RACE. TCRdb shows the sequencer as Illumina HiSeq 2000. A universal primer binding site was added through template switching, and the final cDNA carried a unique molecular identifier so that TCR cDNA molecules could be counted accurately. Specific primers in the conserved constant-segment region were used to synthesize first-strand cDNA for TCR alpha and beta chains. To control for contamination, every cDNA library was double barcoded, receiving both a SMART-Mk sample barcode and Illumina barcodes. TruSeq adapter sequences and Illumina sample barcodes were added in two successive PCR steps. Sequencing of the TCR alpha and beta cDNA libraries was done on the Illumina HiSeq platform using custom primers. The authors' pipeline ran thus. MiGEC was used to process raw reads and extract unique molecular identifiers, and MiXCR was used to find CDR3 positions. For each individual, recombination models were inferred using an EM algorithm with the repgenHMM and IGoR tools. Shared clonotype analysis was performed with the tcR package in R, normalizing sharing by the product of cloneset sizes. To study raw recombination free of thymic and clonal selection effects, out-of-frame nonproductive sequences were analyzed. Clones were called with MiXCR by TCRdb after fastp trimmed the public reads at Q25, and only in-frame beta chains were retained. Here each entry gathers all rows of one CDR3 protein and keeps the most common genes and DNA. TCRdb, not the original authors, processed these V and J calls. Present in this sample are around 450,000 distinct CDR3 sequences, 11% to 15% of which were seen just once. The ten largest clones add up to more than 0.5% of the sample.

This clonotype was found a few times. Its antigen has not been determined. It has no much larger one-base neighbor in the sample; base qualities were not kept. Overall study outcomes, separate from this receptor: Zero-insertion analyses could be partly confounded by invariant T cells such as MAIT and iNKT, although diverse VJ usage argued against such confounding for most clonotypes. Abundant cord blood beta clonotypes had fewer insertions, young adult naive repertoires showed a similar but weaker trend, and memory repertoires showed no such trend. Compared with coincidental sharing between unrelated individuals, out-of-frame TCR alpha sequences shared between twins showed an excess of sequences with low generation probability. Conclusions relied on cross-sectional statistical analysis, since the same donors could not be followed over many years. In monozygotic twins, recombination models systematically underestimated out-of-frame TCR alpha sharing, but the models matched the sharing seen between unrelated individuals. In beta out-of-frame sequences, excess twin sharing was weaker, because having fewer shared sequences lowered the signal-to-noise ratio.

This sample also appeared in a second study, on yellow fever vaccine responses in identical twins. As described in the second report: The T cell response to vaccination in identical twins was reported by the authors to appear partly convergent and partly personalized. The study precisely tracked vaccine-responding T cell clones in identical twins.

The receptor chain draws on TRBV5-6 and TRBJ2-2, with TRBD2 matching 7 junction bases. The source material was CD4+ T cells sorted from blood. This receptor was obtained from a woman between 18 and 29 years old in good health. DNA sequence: TGTGCCAGCAGCCTCAAGGAGGGGAGGGTTACCGGGGAGCTGTTTTTT. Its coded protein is CASSLKEGRVTGELFF.